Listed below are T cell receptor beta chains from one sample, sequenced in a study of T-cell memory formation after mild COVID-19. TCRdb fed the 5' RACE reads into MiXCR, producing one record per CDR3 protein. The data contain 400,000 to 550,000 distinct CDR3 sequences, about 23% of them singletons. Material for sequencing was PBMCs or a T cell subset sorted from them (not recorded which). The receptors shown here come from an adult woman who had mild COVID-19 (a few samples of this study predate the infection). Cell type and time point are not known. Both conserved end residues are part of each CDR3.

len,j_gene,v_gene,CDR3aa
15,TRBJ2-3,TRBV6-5,CASSDRGKSTDTQYF
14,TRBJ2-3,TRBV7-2,CASSNRANVDTQYF
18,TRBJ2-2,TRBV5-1,CASSLEEAGKWDTGELFF
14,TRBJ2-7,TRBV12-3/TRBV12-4,CASSLRQSLGEQYF
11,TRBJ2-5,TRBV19,CASIWGETQYF
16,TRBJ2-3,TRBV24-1,CATSALAGGRGDTQYF
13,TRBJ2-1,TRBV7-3,CASNNGWYNEQFF
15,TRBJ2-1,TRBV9,CASSVGWRAYNEQFF
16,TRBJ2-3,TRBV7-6,CASSSPTGPRLDTQYF
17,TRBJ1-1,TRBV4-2,CASSQEIGGGLWTEAFF
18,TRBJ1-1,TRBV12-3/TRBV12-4,CASSLARGVRGMNTEAFF
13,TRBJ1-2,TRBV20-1,CSARDLTNYGYTF
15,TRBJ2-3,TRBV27,CASRTLRGSTGTQYF
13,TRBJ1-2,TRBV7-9,CASSYLGQALNTF
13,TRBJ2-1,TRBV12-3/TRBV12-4,CASSRQGYGEQFF
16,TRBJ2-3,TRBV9,CASSFTSGGRTDTQYF
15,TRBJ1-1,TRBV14,CASSQDGQLRTEAFF
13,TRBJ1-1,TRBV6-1,CASSQWENTEAFF
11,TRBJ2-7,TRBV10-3,CDISARDEQYF
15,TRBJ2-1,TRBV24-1,CATSGRTSAHNEQFF
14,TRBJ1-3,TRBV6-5,CASSRAISGNTIYF
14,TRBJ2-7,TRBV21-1,CASSKLLDTYEQYF
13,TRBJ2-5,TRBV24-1,CATGDGPQETQYF
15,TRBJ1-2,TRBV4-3,CASSQALPGADGYTF
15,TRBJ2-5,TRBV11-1,CASSLQGAIEETQYF
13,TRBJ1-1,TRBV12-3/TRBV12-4,CASSPPNRAEAFF
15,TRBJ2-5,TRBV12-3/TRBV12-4,CASRLGLAGGETQYF
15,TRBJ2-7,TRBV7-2,CASSLSSQGIGEQYF
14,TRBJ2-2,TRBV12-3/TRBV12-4,CASSFPGAAGELFF
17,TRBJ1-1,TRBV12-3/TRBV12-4,CASSPEPGQGPNTEAFF
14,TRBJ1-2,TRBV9,CASSPGQGIYGYTF
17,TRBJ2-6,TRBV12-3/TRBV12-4,CASTPGLRSSGANVLTF
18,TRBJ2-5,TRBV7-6,CASSLALGSGGSQETQYF
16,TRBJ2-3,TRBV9,CASSVGGAGSTDTQYF
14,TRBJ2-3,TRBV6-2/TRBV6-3,CASITVGRRDTQYF
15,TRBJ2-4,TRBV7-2,CASSLQAGIQNIQYF
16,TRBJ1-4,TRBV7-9,CASSFGPDRINEKLFF
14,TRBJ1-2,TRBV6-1,CASSLTGRFYGYTF
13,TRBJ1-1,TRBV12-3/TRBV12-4,CASSLVRESEAFF
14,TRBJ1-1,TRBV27,CASSLSLGGSEAFF
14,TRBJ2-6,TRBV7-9,CAGPTGEGANVLTF
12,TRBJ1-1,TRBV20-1,CSALSENTEAFF
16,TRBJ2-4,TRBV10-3,CAISGGTGGLEDIQYF
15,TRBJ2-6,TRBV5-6,CASSWVGTGANVLTF
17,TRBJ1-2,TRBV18,CASSPKSEGDIYYGYTF
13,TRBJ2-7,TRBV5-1,CASGDQTGYEQYF
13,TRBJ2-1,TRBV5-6,CASSWAAENEQFF
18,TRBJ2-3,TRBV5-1,CASSLGLAGVLRTDTQYF